This T cell receptor (beta chain) was retrieved from a study of blood T cells in healthy people across ages. A sample-barcoded 5' primer and a J-beta primer mix were used in a second PCR of about 7 to 12 cycles. From the 5' RACE reads, TCRdb called clonotypes with MiXCR, one entry per CDR3 protein. The sample records about a million distinct CDR3 sequences, approximately 50% being singletons. The authors drew 8.5 to 10 milliliters of peripheral blood from each donor. Sequencing was done on a sample of blood. This receptor was obtained from a woman aged 60-75 years in good health.

CDR3 loop: CASSIGDSVLQETQYF. DNA of the CDR3: TGTGCCAGTAGTATTGGCGATAGCGTCCTCCAAGAGACCCAGTACTTC. The chain has TRBV19 and TRBJ2-5; D perhaps matches TRBD2 (5 bases). The CDR3 covers 16 residues. In germline, CDR1 is LNHDA, CDR2 SQIVND (reference sequence). V was cut by 3 bases and J by 1 base, with 15 bases left in between.